The 12 T cell receptor beta chains in this list originate from one sample, sequenced in a study of blood T cells in healthy people across ages. Sample-barcoded 5' priming and a J-beta primer mix drove a second PCR of roughly 6 to 12 cycles. MiXCR, run by TCRdb on the 5' RACE reads, gives a single entry per CDR3 protein. The repertoire holds 650,000 to 700,000 distinct CDR3 sequences, with less than 40% as singletons. The sequencing sample was made of blood. All receptors come from a woman of 80 years or more in good health.

Ten or more counts support this clonotype. The chain has TRBV6-1 and TRBJ1-5; TRBD1 matches 9 bases. The trim removed 4 bases at V and 6 bases at J, leaving 10 bases unmatched. Germline V gene data show CDR1 as MNHNS and CDR2 as SASEGT. The CDR3 has 16 amino acids. The CDR3 region is CASSGSGTGRSQPQHF. CDR3 in DNA: TGTGCCAGCAGTGGATCCGGGACAGGGAGGAGTCAGCCCCAGCATTTT.

This clonotype has ten or more counts. This chain joins TRBV7-9 and TRBJ2-7, with 7 bases fitting TRBD1. The CDR3 has 13 amino acids. CDR1 and CDR2 from the germline V gene are SEHNR and FQNEAQ (reference sequence). With 5 bases clipped from V and 3 bases from J, the junction kept 4 bases outside the gene matches. CDR3 DNA sequence: TGTGCCAGCAGCACCGGGACAGTCTACGAGCAGTACTTC. This codes for CASSTGTVYEQYF.

As concerns this clonotype: This sequence may be a read error, since a much larger clone differs from it by one base. This chain joins TRBV5-4 and TRBJ2-5; no clear D. The DNA end is a closer match to TRBJ2-1, so the J assignment may be wrong. The CDR3 consists of 15 residues. Per the germline V gene, CDR1 is SGHNT and CDR2 is YYREEE (reference sequence). CDR3 loop: CASSFRAYRQETQFF. The CDR3 bases are TGTGCCAGCAGCTTCCGGGCCTACCGGCAAGAGACCCAGTTCTTC.

This clonotype was seen repeatedly, ten times or more. This chain links TRBV7-9 with TRBJ1-6; D is perhaps TRBD1 (5 bases). V shed 1 base and J shed 9 bases, with 10 bases lying between them. CDR1 and CDR2 (germline): SEHNR, FQNEAQ (reference sequence). This CDR3 is built from 14 residues. The CDR3 here is CASSLGQLASPLHF. DNA for the CDR3: TGTGCCAGCAGCTTAGGACAGTTGGCTTCACCCCTCCACTTT.

This clonotype was detected ten times or more. The V call is TRBV15, the J call TRBJ2-1; perhaps D is TRBD1 or TRBD2 (5 bases each). V lost 5 bases to trimming and J lost 12 bases, with 20 bases between them. This CDR3 has 14 residues. From germline, CDR1 is LNHNV and CDR2 YYDKDF (reference sequence). This chain's CDR3 is CATSGKPRGAPQFF. The CDR3 DNA reads as TGTGCCACCAGCGGAAAGCCTAGAGGGGCACCGCAGTTCTTC.

In its sample, this clonotype was seen a few times. V usage is TRBV30 and J usage is TRBJ1-4; D is possibly TRBD1 (5 bases). Germline lookup yields CDR1 GTSNPN and CDR2 SVGIG (reference sequence). The CDR3 spans 14 residues. The CDR3 DNA follows: TGTGCATTTAAGCAAGACAGCGCTAATGAAAAACTGTTTTTT. As protein: CAFKQDSANEKLFF.

There are many counts of this clonotype. This chain uses TRBV9 with TRBJ2-3; tentatively, D is TRBD2 (5 bases). Germline CDR1 reads SGDLS; CDR2 reads YYNGEE. CDR3 length: 12 residues. With 7 bases removed from V and 1 base from J, the gap between germline ends came to 7 bases. The CDR3 bases are TGTGCCAGCGGTAGCGGCACAGATACGCAGTATTTT. Residues: CASGSGTDTQYF.

There are many counts of this clonotype. The V and J genes are TRBV27 and TRBJ1-1, with 8 bases fitting TRBD1. This CDR3 contains 16 residues. Germline V gives CDR1 MNHEY, CDR2 SMNVEV (reference sequence). V was pared by 6 bases and J by 0 bases, with 9 bases of the junction left unmatched. The CDR3 DNA follows: TGTGCCAGCAGCTTCCGACAGGGGTCTCTGAACACTGAAGCTTTCTTT. Protein sequence: CASSFRQGSLNTEAFF.

This clonotype was detected a few times. At one boundary the junction diverges from the germline segment, which might be a read error. CDR3 nucleotide sequence: TGCAGTGCTAGAGATGAGAGAAAGGGGAACACCGGGGAGCGGTTTTTT. Its translation: CSARDERKGNTGERFF. The genes are TRBV20-1 and TRBJ2-2, with D perhaps given as TRBD1 or TRBD2 (5 bases each). The length of the CDR3 is 16 residues. Germline values: CDR1 DFQATT, CDR2 SNEGSKA (reference sequence).

Comments on this clonotype: This may be a read error: a much more frequent sequence differs by one nucleotide. The CDR3 end shows no conserved phenylalanine or tryptophan, and so a read error is likely. The chain links TRBV7-9 to TRBJ1-5; D is perhaps TRBD1 (5 bases). This CDR3 has 13 amino acids. Trimming took off 5 bases at V and 4 bases at J, with 9 bases between the two ends. Germline V gene lookup returns CDR1 SEHNR and CDR2 FQNEAQ (reference sequence). CDR3 sequence reads: CASSIGENQPQHC. In DNA, the CDR3 is TGTGCCAGCAGCATAGGGGAGAATCAGCCCCAGCATTGT.

This chain connects TRBV6-2 or TRBV6-3 to TRBJ1-2, with a weak D call TRBD1 (6 bases). Germline assignment: CDR1 MNHEY and CDR2 SVGEGT. The CDR3 spans 12 residues. The V end was cut by 5 bases, the J end by 8 bases, with 12 bases between. The CDR3 nucleotides are TGTGCCAGCAGTCCGGACAGTTCGGGCTACACCTTC. This translates into CASSPDSSGYTF.

The chain couples TRBV20-1 to TRBJ1-2; weak D call: TRBD1 (5 bases). CDR1 is DFQATT and CDR2 is SNEGSKA in the germline V gene (reference sequence). CDR3 length equals 11 residues. CDR3 in amino acids: CRGPAGHGYTF. CDR3 DNA sequence: TGCAGGGGCCCGGCAGGGCATGGCTACACCTTC.